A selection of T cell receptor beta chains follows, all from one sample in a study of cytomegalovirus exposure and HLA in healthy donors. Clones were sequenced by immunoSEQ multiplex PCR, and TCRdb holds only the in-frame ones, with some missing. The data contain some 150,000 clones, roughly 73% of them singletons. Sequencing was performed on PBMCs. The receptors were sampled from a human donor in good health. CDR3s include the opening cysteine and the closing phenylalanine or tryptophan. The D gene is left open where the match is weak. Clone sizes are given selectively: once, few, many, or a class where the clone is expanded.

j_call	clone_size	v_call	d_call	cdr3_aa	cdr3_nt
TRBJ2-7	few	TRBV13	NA	CASSLGRGYEQYF	TGTGCCAGCAGCTTAGGCAGGGGCTACGAGCAGTACTTC
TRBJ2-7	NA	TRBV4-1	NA	CASSQIQGDYEQYF	TGCGCCAGCAGCCAGATACAGGGAGACTACGAGCAGTACTTC
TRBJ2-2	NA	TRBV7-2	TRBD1	CASSLLLQGTGELFF	TGTGCCAGCAGCTTACTTTTACAGGGGACCGGGGAGCTGTTTTTT
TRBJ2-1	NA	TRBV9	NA	CASSVEGREQFF	TGTGCCAGCAGCGTAGAAGGGAGGGAGCAGTTCTTC
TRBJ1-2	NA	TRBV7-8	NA	CASSPSGTANYGYTF	TGTGCCAGCAGCCCATCCGGTACGGCTAACTATGGCTACACCTTC
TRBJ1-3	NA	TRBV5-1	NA	CASSQGTAGNTIYF	TGCGCCAGCAGCCAGGGAACGGCTGGAAACACCATATATTTT
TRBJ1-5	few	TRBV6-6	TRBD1	CATRDRTNQPQHF	TGTGCCACACGGGACAGAACCAATCAGCCCCAGCATTTT
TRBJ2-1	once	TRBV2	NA	CASSEDTTQFF	TGTGCCAGCAGTGAGGACACCACGCAGTTCTTC
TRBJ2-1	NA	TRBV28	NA	CASTLDRHTYNEQFF	TGTGCCAGCACTCTAGACCGCCATACCTACAATGAGCAGTTCTTC
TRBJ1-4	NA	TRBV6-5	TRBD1	CASRTGGEGEKLFF	TGTGCCAGCAGGACAGGGGGCGAGGGTGAAAAACTGTTTTTT
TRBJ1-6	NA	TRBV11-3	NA	CASSLGQADSPLHF	TGTGCCAGCAGCTTAGGTCAGGCTGATTCACCCCTCCACTTT
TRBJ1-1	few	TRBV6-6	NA	CASSYDKSTVEAFF	TGTGCCAGCAGTTACGATAAGTCGACAGTAGAAGCTTTCTTT
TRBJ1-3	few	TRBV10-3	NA	CAIRNAAAGNTIYF	TGTGCCATCAGAAACGCGGCGGCTGGAAACACCATATATTTT
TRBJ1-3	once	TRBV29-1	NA	CSAAYRAGNTIYF	TGCAGCGCCGCCTACAGGGCTGGAAACACCATATATTTT
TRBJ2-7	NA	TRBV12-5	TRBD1	CASVRGQGAYEQYF	TGTGCTAGTGTCCGGGGACAGGGGGCCTACGAGCAGTACTTC
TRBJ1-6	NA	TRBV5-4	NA	CASSQGQNYGNSPLHF	TGTGCCAGCAGCCAAGGACAGAACTACGGCAATTCACCCCTCCACTTT
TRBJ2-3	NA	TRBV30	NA	CAWSVRDTQYF	TGTGCCTGGAGTGTCCGGGATACGCAGTATTTT
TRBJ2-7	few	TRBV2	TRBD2	CASSEALAGSGEQYF	TGTGCCAGCAGTGAAGCTCTAGCGGGGTCGGGCGAGCAGTACTTC
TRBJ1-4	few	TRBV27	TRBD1	CASSPRAGQGLLKLFF	TGTGCCAGCAGTCCACGAGCGGGACAGGGACTTTTAAAACTGTTTTTT
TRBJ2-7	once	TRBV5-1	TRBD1	CASSFSGGSSYEQYF	TGCGCCAGCAGCTTCTCAGGGGGATCGTCCTACGAGCAGTACTTC
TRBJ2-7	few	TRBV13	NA	CSTSLANYEQYF	TGTTCCACCAGCTTGGCCAACTACGAGCAGTACTTC
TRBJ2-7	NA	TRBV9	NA	CASSPGAGADEQYF	TGTGCCAGCAGCCCCGGGGCAGGGGCCGACGAGCAGTACTTC
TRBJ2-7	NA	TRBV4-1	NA	CASSQELRGNSPYEQYF	TGCGCCAGCAGCCAAGAACTTCGGGGAAACTCCCCCTACGAGCAGTACTTC
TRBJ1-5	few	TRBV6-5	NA	CASSYSWGGNQPQHF	TGTGCCAGCAGTTACTCGTGGGGAGGCAATCAGCCCCAGCATTTT
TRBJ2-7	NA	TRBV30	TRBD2	CAWSDRLAVYF	TGTGCCTGGAGCGATCGACTAGCGGTCTACTTC
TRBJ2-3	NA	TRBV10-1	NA	CASRDSGTDTQYF	TGCGCCAGCCGGGACTCGGGGACAGATACGCAGTATTTT